The 20 T cell receptor beta chains below all came from one sample that was sequenced in a study of shared T cell receptors in the human thymus (dated by TCRdb to about 2021). Library construction relied on the immunoSEQ multiplex PCR assay. Entries here come from immuneACCESS through TCRdb and include only in-frame sequences with V and J called. Some clones fail to appear in such tables; in the studies checked, an unresolved V gene covers under half of the shortfall, and the cause of the remainder is unknown. The sample data list almost 550,000 clones, and 70% to 80% of these were observed just once. Roughly 0.013% of the sample goes to the ten largest clones. These sequences were also reported in another study, on human thymus T cells.

The sequenced sample was thymocytes. The receptor source for this set is a boy under two years old with a congenital heart defect. Donor details come from another sample of the same person, matched by shared clones.

V usage is TRBV21-1 and J usage is TRBJ1-1; the table gives TRBD1 as D, unverified against the DNA. TRBV21-1 corresponds to a pseudogene. This CDR3 is 14 amino acids long. CDR3 sequence reads: CASTRDRLNTEAFF. Here the CDR3 DNA reads TGTGCCAGCACCCGGGACAGGCTGAACACTGAAGCTTTCTTT.

This rearrangement joins TRBV7-9 to TRBJ2-5; 8 bases align to TRBD1. The germline V gene encodes CDR1 SEHNR and CDR2 FQNEAQ (reference sequence). Trimming cost V 5 bases and J 5 bases; bases outside gene matches: 10. The CDR3 has 15 residues. CDR3 in amino acids: CASSKLTGVEETQYF. The CDR3 nucleotides are TGTGCCAGCAGCAAACTGACAGGGGTGGAGGAGACCCAGTACTTC. Full variable domain (rest looked up from reference TRBV7-9 and TRBJ2-5): DTGVSQNPRHKITKRGQNVTFRCDPISEHNRLYWYRQTLGQGPEFLTYFQNEAQLEKSRLLSDRFSAERPKGSFSTLEIQRTEQGDSAMYLCASSKLTGVEETQYFGPGTRLLVL.

The rearrangement joins TRBV27 to TRBJ1-1, with TRBD1 matching over 7 bases. This CDR3 is built from 15 residues. Germline V gene sequence: CDR1 MNHEY, CDR2 SMNVEV (reference sequence). V shed 9 bases, J shed 2 bases, and the junction held 12 bases outside the gene matches. CDR3 protein: CARPIDRVVNTEAFF. DNA for the CDR3: TGTGCCAGACCCATCGACAGGGTTGTAAACACTGAAGCTTTCTTT.

V is TRBV9 and J is TRBJ2-3; 7 nucleotides line up with TRBD2. The V gene end was trimmed by 6 bases and the J gene end by 4 bases; junction bases not matched to a gene: 11. CDR1 SGDLS and CDR2 YYNGEE come from the germline V gene. The CDR3 is 15 amino acids. This CDR3 reads CASTLGEGLADTQYF. The CDR3 nucleotides read TGTGCCAGCACGTTGGGGGAGGGCCTAGCAGATACGCAGTATTTT.

As DNA, the CDR3 is TGTGCCAGCAGCCCCTTGGGTTTAGCGTTTAACTACGAGCAGTACTTC. This gives the protein CASSPLGLAFNYEQYF. V and J are TRBV27 and TRBJ2-7; maybe TRBD2 (5 bases). Trimming took 6 bases from V and 3 from J, leaving 21 bases between them. CDR1 is MNHEY, CDR2 SMNVEV, per germline (reference sequence). The CDR3 contains 16 residues.

The rearrangement uses TRBV5-1 and TRBJ2-1; TRBD2 matches 14 bases. The CDR3 sequence is 18 residues long. V lost 3 bases and J lost 3; bases outside the gene matches: 8. The germline gives CDR1 SGHRS, CDR2 YFSETQ. The CDR3 nucleotides read TGCGCCAGCAGCTCAGGGACTAGCGGGAGTAATAACTACAATGAGCAGTTCTTC. Translated: CASSSGTSGSNNYNEQFF.

The chain has TRBV2 and TRBJ2-1, with 8 bases identical to TRBD2. V was clipped by 7 bases and J by 0 bases; unmatched bases: 17. The CDR3 is 19 amino acids. Looked up from germline, CDR1 is SNHLY and CDR2 is FYNNEI. The CDR3 reads CASTGDLRGGTSSYNEQFF. The CDR3 DNA reads as TGTGCCAGCACCGGGGACCTTCGGGGTGGGACTAGCTCCTACAATGAGCAGTTCTTC. Together with reference TRBV2 and TRBJ2-1, the CDR3 gives the full variable domain: EPEVTQTPSHQVTQMGQEVILRCVPISNHLYFYWYRQILGQKVEFLVSFYNNEISEKSEIFDDQFSVERPDGSNFTLKIRSTKLEDSAMYFCASTGDLRGGTSSYNEQFFGPGTRLTVL.

The chain employs TRBV29-1 and TRBJ2-7; the D gene is possibly TRBD1 (5 bases). Germline V gene sequence: CDR1 SQVTM, CDR2 ANQGSEA. Trimming cost V 4 bases and J 2 bases, with 12 bases left between them. The CDR3 is 13 residues long. CDR3 sequence reads: CSVGARATYEQYF. The CDR3 DNA follows: TGCAGCGTTGGTGCCAGGGCCACCTACGAGCAGTACTTC.

This rearrangement joins TRBV6-5 to TRBJ2-5; 9 positions agree with TRBD1. Unmatched junction bases numbered 3, after V lost 8 bases and J lost 2 bases. CDR3 length equals 13 residues. Germline CDR1 is MNHEY and CDR2 is SVGAGI. The DNA for the CDR3 is TGTGCCAGCGTTGGGACAGGGCAAGAGACCCAGTACTTC. This codes for CASVGTGQETQYF.

This chain connects TRBV18 to TRBJ2-7, with 9 bases fitting TRBD1. Germline V gene data show CDR1 as KGHSH and CDR2 as LQKENI. This CDR3 has 16 residues. V lost 3 bases to trimming and J lost 5 bases; unmatched junction nucleotides: 11. The CDR3 region has the DNA TGTGCCAGCTCACCGACCCGGGACAGGGTTCTCAACGAGCAGTACTTC. As protein: CASSPTRDRVLNEQYF. Full variable domain (outside the CDR3, taken from reference TRBV18 and TRBJ2-7): NAGVMQNPRHLVRRRGQEARLRCSPMKGHSHVYWYRQLPEEGLKFMVYLQKENIIDESGMPKERFSAEFPKEGPSILRIQQVVRGDSAAYFCASSPTRDRVLNEQYFGPGTRLTVT.

The chain joins TRBV7-2 to TRBJ2-3; 7 positions match TRBD2. Germline V gives CDR1 SGHTA, CDR2 FQGNSA. V lost 5 bases to trimming and J lost 2 bases; unmatched junction nucleotides: 10. The CDR3 totals 16 residues. The CDR3 loop reads CASSLWGGSYTDTQYF. CDR3 DNA: TGTGCCAGCAGCCTTTGGGGCGGGAGTTACACAGATACGCAGTATTTT.

This chain uses TRBV19 with TRBJ2-7, with 8 bases fitting TRBD1. CDR1 is LNHDA and CDR2 is SQIVND in the germline V gene (reference sequence). With 0 bases clipped from V and 3 bases from J, the junction kept 7 bases outside the gene matches. CDR3 size: 16 residues. The CDR3 coding sequence is TGTGCCAGTAGTATAGAGCACCGGGACAGGCGCTACGAGCAGTACTTC. Its translation is CASSIEHRDRRYEQYF.

The CDR3 is CSAQGGDTQYF. Written as DNA, the CDR3 is TGCAGTGCCCAAGGGGGAGATACGCAGTATTTT. The J gene is TRBJ2-3, the V gene TRBV20-1, with TRBD1 as a possible D gene (6 bases). V was clipped by 6 bases and J by 5 bases, with 9 bases between them. Germline assignment: CDR1 DFQATT and CDR2 SNEGSKA (reference sequence). The CDR3 spans 11 residues.

The CDR3 region is CATGQGPPNTEAFF. The CDR3 DNA is TGTGCCACGGGACAGGGGCCGCCTAACACTGAAGCTTTCTTT. The chain uses TRBV11-3 and TRBJ1-1; the match to TRBD1 covers 10 bases. The CDR3 length is 14 residues. The junction had 7 bases not matched to a gene; V was cut back by 10 bases and J by 2 bases. CDR1 is SGHNT and CDR2 is YENEEA in the germline V gene.

The chain joins TRBV19 to TRBJ2-2; 7 bases align to TRBD1. CDR3 size: 17 residues. Germline V CDR1 and CDR2: LNHDA, SQIVND (reference sequence). J lost 2 bases, V lost 4 bases, and 10 bases had no gene match. CDR3 region: CASSNRDSGINTGELFF. The CDR3 DNA follows: TGTGCCAGTAGTAACCGGGACAGTGGAATCAACACCGGGGAGCTGTTTTTT. Looking up the rest from reference TRBV19 and TRBJ2-2 gives the full variable domain: DGGITQSPKYLFRKEGQNVTLSCEQNLNHDAMYWYRQDPGQGLRLIYYSQIVNDFQKGDIAEGYSVSREKKESFPLTVTSAQKNPTAFYLCASSNRDSGINTGELFFGEGSRLTVL.

This chain connects TRBV19 to TRBJ2-2, with 12 nucleotides matching TRBD2. The V segment lost 1 base and the J segment 6 bases; nucleotides outside the gene matches: 3. The CDR3 is 16 amino acids. The V gene's germline CDR1 is LNHDA and CDR2 SQIVND (reference sequence). The CDR3 region has the DNA TGTGCCAGTAGTATAGGAGCTAGCGGGAGGGCCGGGGAGCTGTTTTTT. Protein: CASSIGASGRAGELFF. Together with reference TRBV19 and TRBJ2-2, the CDR3 gives the full variable domain: DGGITQSPKYLFRKEGQNVTLSCEQNLNHDAMYWYRQDPGQGLRLIYYSQIVNDFQKGDIAEGYSVSREKKESFPLTVTSAQKNPTAFYLCASSIGASGRAGELFFGEGSRLTVL.

The chain employs TRBV19 and TRBJ2-2, with TRBD1 identical over 7 bases. The CDR3 length is 12 residues. Germline CDR1 is LNHDA and CDR2 is SQIVND (reference sequence). The V gene end was trimmed by 10 bases and the J gene end by 4 bases; junction bases not matched to a gene: 3. Here the CDR3 DNA reads TGTGCCACCAACAGGGGCACCGGGGAGCTGTTTTTT. The encoded protein is CATNRGTGELFF.

This clone occurred once. J is TRBJ2-3 and V is TRBV7-2; 9 nucleotides agree with TRBD2. Germline V gives CDR1 SGHTA, CDR2 FQGNSA. The length of the CDR3 is 16 residues. Unmatched junction bases numbered 10, after V lost 4 bases and J lost 5 bases. CDR3 coding DNA: TGTGCCAGCAGCTATCATCTGCGGGAGGGCCAAGATACGCAGTATTTT. Translated, it gives CASSYHLREGQDTQYF.

The genes are TRBV9 and TRBJ2-7; possibly TRBD2 for D (6 bases). CDR1 SGDLS and CDR2 YYNGEE come from the germline V gene. V lost 0 bases and J lost 6, with 10 bases in between. CDR3 length: 13 residues. CDR3 in amino acids: CASSVGGGVEQYF. The CDR3 DNA reads TGTGCCAGCAGCGTAGGCGGCGGGGTCGAGCAGTACTTC. Supplemented by reference TRBV9 and TRBJ2-7, the full variable domain reads DSGVTQTPKHLITATGQRVTLRCSPRSGDLSVYWYQQSLDQGLQFLIQYYNGEERAKGNILERFSAQQFPDLHSELNLSSLELGDSALYFCASSVGGGVEQYFGPGTRLTVT.

This rearrangement joins TRBV28 to TRBJ1-5; no reliable D call. The CDR3 length is 15 residues. The germline gives CDR1 MDHEN, CDR2 SYDVKM. Trimming removed 5 bases at V and 0 bases at J, with 11 bases between. CDR3 sequence: CASSPHGGSNQPQHF. CDR3 sequence (DNA): TGTGCCAGCAGTCCCCATGGCGGTAGCAATCAGCCCCAGCATTTT.